Below, 31 T cell receptor beta chains from the same sample are listed, as sequenced in a study of cytomegalovirus exposure and HLA in healthy donors. In the PCR, 60 Vbeta and 13 Jbeta primers were used. Data came from immunoSEQ multiplex PCR; TCRdb stores just in-frame clones and leaves some out. The sample yields approximately 69,000 clones, roughly 72% seen once. Sequenced: PBMCs. These receptors came from a woman in her 30s in good health and CMV-seropositive.

The rearrangement links TRBV5-1 to TRBJ2-7; 7 bases align to TRBD1. Germline CDR1 and CDR2: SGHRS and YFSETQ. The length of the CDR3 is 15 residues. V gave up 0 bases and J gave up 5 bases; unmatched junction bases: 8. The CDR3 DNA is TGCGCCAGCAGCTTGGGGGGAATTACAGGGGACGAGCAGTACTTC. Translating it yields CASSLGGITGDEQYF.

CDR3: CATALAGGYEQYF. CDR3 coding DNA: TGTGCCACTGCACTAGCGGGAGGATACGAGCAGTACTTC. The chain is built from TRBV15 and TRBJ2-7, with TRBD2 matching 12 bases. Trimming at V came to 9 bases and at J to 4 bases, leaving 4 bases not matched to a gene. The germline gives CDR1 LNHNV, CDR2 YYDKDF (reference sequence). This CDR3 is built from 13 residues.

A few counts support this clone. The J gene is TRBJ2-3, the V gene TRBV5-1; D gene unclear. CDR3 length: 11 amino acids. V gave up 4 bases and J gave up 3 bases, with 3 bases separating them. From germline, CDR1 is SGHRS and CDR2 YFSETQ. CDR3 DNA: TGCGCCAGCAGCCTTACAGATACGCAGTATTTT. It translates to CASSLTDTQYF.

The genes are TRBV13 and TRBJ2-5, with 14 bases matching TRBD2. With 5 bases clipped from V and 5 bases from J, the junction kept 4 bases outside the gene matches. In germline, CDR1 is PRHDT, CDR2 FYEKMQ (reference sequence). The CDR3 is 15 amino acids. The CDR3 nucleotides read TGTGCCAGCAGCCCTAGGACTAGCGGGAGGGAGACCCAGTACTTC. It encodes CASSPRTSGRETQYF.

V and J are TRBV25-1 and TRBJ2-5, with 8 bases identical to TRBD1. V lost 5 bases and J lost 5; bases outside the gene matches: 13. Germline V gene sequence: CDR1 MGHDK, CDR2 SYGVNS. The CDR3 is 16 residues long. CDR3 nucleotide sequence: TGTGCCAGCAGTCCGCCGCGACAGGGGTTCGTGGAGACCCAGTACTTC. This gives the protein CASSPPRQGFVETQYF.

In this sample, this clone turned up once. The chain joins TRBV7-8 to TRBJ2-7; the D is unclear. The V and J ends lost 5 bases and 7 bases respectively, with 9 bases between them. Germline V gene data show CDR1 as SGHVS and CDR2 as FQNEAQ. This CDR3 has 11 amino acids. The CDR3 bases are TGTGCCAGCAGCCCGTATGAGGAGCAGTACTTC. Its translation is CASSPYEEQYF.

A single count supports this clone. V is TRBV6-5 and J is TRBJ2-7, with D perhaps matching TRBD2 (6 bases). Germline-derived CDR1 and CDR2 are MNHEY and SVGAGI. The CDR3 is 15 amino acids. The V end lost 0 bases, the J end lost 2 bases, and 11 bases lay between the germline ends. As DNA, the CDR3 is TGTGCCAGCAGTTACTCAGGCGGGAAGGCCTACGAGCAGTACTTC. As protein: CASSYSGGKAYEQYF.

The rearrangement links TRBV18 to TRBJ1-2; D is perhaps TRBD1 (5 bases). V was shortened by 6 bases and J by 3 bases, with 11 bases between the two germline ends. This CDR3 region has 13 residues. The V gene's germline CDR1 is KGHSH and CDR2 LQKENI. The DNA of the CDR3 is TGTGCCAGCTCCCCGGGGGAGCACTATGGCTACACCTTC. Amino acids: CASSPGEHYGYTF.

This chain joins TRBV28 and TRBJ1-5, with D unresolved. Germline V lookup: CDR1 MDHEN, CDR2 SYDVKM. The ends were cut back, 9 bases at V and 6 bases at J, with 9 bases in the middle. This CDR3 comprises 11 residues. The CDR3 DNA follows: TGTGCCAGGTCCCGAGTTCAGCCCCAGCATTTT. It yields the protein CARSRVQPQHF. Full variable domain (remainder filled in from reference TRBV28 and TRBJ1-5): DVKVTQSSRYLVKRTGEKVFLECVQDMDHENMFWYRQDPGLGLRLIYFSYDVKMKEKGDIPEGYSVSREKKERFSLILESASTNQTSMYLCARSRVQPQHFGDGTRLSIL.

This clone turned up a few times. This chain uses TRBV4-2 with TRBJ2-3; TRBD2 aligns across 9 bases. The ends lost 1 base at V and 3 bases at J; junction bases unmatched: 8. CDR1 and CDR2 (germline): LGHNA, YNFKEQ. This CDR3 is 17 amino acids long. CDR3 bases: TGTGCCAGCAGCCAAGGGTATGCGGGAGGGAGAACAGATACGCAGTATTTT. The encoded protein is CASSQGYAGGRTDTQYF.

This rearrangement joins TRBV7-2 to TRBJ1-1; maybe TRBD1 (5 bases). Germline lookup yields CDR1 SGHTA and CDR2 FQGNSA. The CDR3 contains 15 residues. Trimming cost V 5 bases and J 0 bases, with 13 bases left between them. The CDR3 region has the DNA TGTGCCAGCAGCCCTAGTCCAGGGATGAACACTGAAGCTTTCTTT. Amino acid sequence: CASSPSPGMNTEAFF. Full variable domain (missing parts from reference TRBV7-2 and TRBJ1-1): GAGVSQSPSNKVTEKGKDVELRCDPISGHTALYWYRQSLGQGLEFLIYFQGNSAPDKSGLPSDRFSAERTGGSVSTLTIQRTQQEDSAVYLCASSPSPGMNTEAFFGQGTRLTVV.

This chain links TRBV4-2 with TRBJ2-7, with 13 bases matching TRBD2. Losses at the gene ends were 3 bases for V and 7 bases for J; bases not matched to a gene: 6. Germline V CDR1 and CDR2: LGHNA, YNFKEQ. This CDR3 has 15 amino acids. The CDR3 nucleotides are TGTGCCAGCAGCCAGGGGACTAGCGGGACCTTTGAGCAGTACTTC. It is translated as CASSQGTSGTFEQYF.

This clone was recorded once. The chain has TRBV6-1 and TRBJ2-7, with TRBD2 as a possible D gene (5 bases). The germline CDR1 and CDR2 sequences are MNHNS and SASEGT. V gave up 2 bases and J gave up 3 bases, with 11 bases separating them. The CDR3 runs 14 residues. CDR3 sequence reads: CASSERAGSYEQYF. The DNA for the CDR3 is TGTGCCAGCAGTGAAAGGGCGGGTAGCTACGAGCAGTACTTC.

The chain joins TRBV7-2 to TRBJ2-7; 12 positions agree with TRBD1. With V trimmed by 3 bases and J by 5 bases, 5 bases remained unmatched. Germline assignment: CDR1 SGHTA and CDR2 FQGNSA. The CDR3 loop spans 15 amino acids. CDR3 DNA: TGTGCCAGCAGCTTCCGGGACAGGGGGCTCCACGAGCAGTACTTC. The encoded protein is CASSFRDRGLHEQYF.

This clone was counted only a few times. The J gene is TRBJ2-3, the V gene TRBV11-2, with 8 nucleotides matching TRBD2. CDR1 SGHAT and CDR2 FQNNGV come from the germline V gene. The CDR3 loop spans 15 amino acids. V was clipped by 10 bases and J by 2 bases; unmatched bases: 11. The DNA of the CDR3 is TGTGCCACCCACCCCTGGCGGGAGGCCACAGATACGCAGTATTTT. It codes for CATHPWREATDTQYF.

V usage is TRBV29-1 and J usage is TRBJ2-5; D may be TRBD2 (6 bases). This CDR3 spans 13 amino acids. Trimming cost V 3 bases and J 4 bases, with 12 bases left between them. Per the germline V gene, CDR1 is SQVTM and CDR2 is ANQGSEA. The DNA of the CDR3 is TGCAGCGTTGACGGGACTTTCCTAGAGACCCAGTACTTC. As protein: CSVDGTFLETQYF.

The chain carries TRBV6-5 and TRBJ2-3; TRBD1 matches 8 bases. This CDR3 region has 14 residues. Germline values: CDR1 MNHEY, CDR2 SVGAGI. Trimming cost V 5 bases and J 6 bases; bases outside gene matches: 7. Here the CDR3 DNA reads TGTGCCAGCAGTCCCGGGACAGGTTCCGATACGCAGTATTTT. Protein product: CASSPGTGSDTQYF.

The CDR3, as DNA: TGTGCCAGCAGCCAAGATCCAGGGACAGGGCTATATGGAAACACCATATATTTT. This gives the protein CASSQDPGTGLYGNTIYF. The V and J genes are TRBV4-2 and TRBJ1-3, with TRBD1 matching 9 bases. The J segment lost 3 bases and the V segment lost 0 bases, leaving 9 bases of the junction unmatched. The CDR3 length is 18 residues. The V gene's germline CDR1 is LGHNA and CDR2 YNFKEQ.

V is TRBV29-1 and J is TRBJ2-3, with 7 bases fitting TRBD2. The CDR3 covers 14 residues. J lost 0 bases, V lost 5 bases, and 5 bases had no gene match. From germline, CDR1 is SQVTM and CDR2 ANQGSEA. The CDR3 sequence: CSVKSGASTDTQYF. The CDR3 DNA is TGCAGCGTTAAAAGCGGGGCAAGCACAGATACGCAGTATTTT.

The gene calls are TRBV6-5 and TRBJ1-4, with TRBD1 matching over 9 bases. CDR3 size: 14 residues. The V segment lost 5 bases and the J segment 8 bases; nucleotides outside the gene matches: 6. CDR1 and CDR2 from the germline V gene are MNHEY and SVGAGI. The CDR3 sequence: CASSEQGAREKLFF. The CDR3 bases are TGTGCCAGCAGTGAACAGGGGGCCAGGGAAAAACTGTTTTTT.

The CDR3: CASSSGGTGTYEQYF. Written as DNA, the CDR3 is TGTGCCAGCAGTTCGGGCGGGACAGGGACCTACGAGCAGTACTTC. The chain couples TRBV28 to TRBJ2-7; TRBD1 agrees at 9 bases. V dropped 4 bases and J dropped 2; count of bases not matched to a gene: 6. There are 15 residues in the CDR3. Germline V CDR1 and CDR2: MDHEN, SYDVKM.

This sequence joins TRBV10-3 and TRBJ2-7; TRBD1 agrees at 10 bases. With 6 bases clipped from V and 3 bases from J, the junction kept 5 bases outside the gene matches. This CDR3 spans 14 amino acids. CDR1 and CDR2 (germline): ENHRY, SYGVKD. The DNA of the CDR3 is TGTGCCATCAGCGGGACAGGGGCCTACTACGAGCAGTACTTC. It yields the protein CAISGTGAYYEQYF.

The rearrangement joins TRBV21-1 to TRBJ1-2. TRBV21-1 is shown as a pseudogene. The CDR3 runs 11 residues. CDR3 amino acids: CASTPAGGYTF. CDR3 sequence (DNA): TGTGCCAGCACTCCAGCGGGTGGCTACACCTTC.

The genes are TRBV7-9 and TRBJ2-1; TRBD2 matches 7 bases. The V gene's germline CDR1 is SEHNR and CDR2 FQNEAQ (reference sequence). V dropped 5 bases and J dropped 0; count of bases not matched to a gene: 4. The CDR3 contains 15 residues. The CDR3 DNA reads TGTGCCAGCAGCAGGGACTACCGCTCCTACAATGAGCAGTTCTTC. This sequence encodes CASSRDYRSYNEQFF.

The rearrangement uses TRBV30 and TRBJ2-2; tentatively, D is TRBD1 (6 bases). The CDR3 extends over 13 amino acids. V shed 2 bases and J shed 7 bases, with 11 bases lying between them. Germline lookup yields CDR1 GTSNPN and CDR2 SVGIG (reference sequence). CDR3 nucleotides: TGTGCCTGGAGTTGGACAGCGGTCGGGGAGCTGTTTTTT. It codes for CAWSWTAVGELFF.

The rearrangement uses TRBV2 and TRBJ1-1; a possible D gene is TRBD1 (5 bases). V was pared by 6 bases and J by 11 bases, with 19 bases between. CDR3 length equals 13 residues. Germline V CDR1 and CDR2: SNHLY, FYNNEI. Here the CDR3 DNA reads TGTGCCAGCAGCCTGGGACGGGGGTTAGGTGCTTTCTTT. This codes for CASSLGRGLGAFF.

The chain uses TRBV30 and TRBJ1-3, with D perhaps TRBD1 (5 bases). Germline CDR1 GTSNPN, CDR2 SVGIG (reference sequence). The CDR3 loop spans 14 amino acids. V lost 0 bases to trimming and J lost 5 bases, with 11 bases between them. The chain's CDR3 is CAWSVSGARNTIYF. The CDR3 DNA sequence: TGTGCCTGGAGTGTAAGTGGGGCGCGAAACACCATATATTTT.

The table lists this clone with a few counts. CDR3 sequence (DNA): TGTGCCAGCAACGCGGGGTCCCAATGGGAGCAGTACTTC. It codes for CASNAGSQWEQYF. The chain joins TRBV6-6 to TRBJ2-7; TRBD2 is a possible D gene (6 bases). Germline lookup yields CDR1 MNHNY and CDR2 SVGAGI (reference sequence). The CDR3 spans 13 residues. Trimming shortened V by 7 bases and J by 7 bases, and 17 bases separated the two germline ends.

CDR3: CASSFRTNYGYTF. The DNA of the CDR3 is TGTGCCAGCAGCTTCAGAACTAACTATGGCTACACCTTC. The rearrangement links TRBV7-9 to TRBJ1-2; no clear D. Per the germline V gene, CDR1 is SEHNR and CDR2 is FQNEAQ (reference sequence). V was trimmed by 3 bases and J by 0 bases, leaving 5 bases between them. This CDR3 is 13 amino acids long.

This chain joins TRBV30 and TRBJ2-7; D ambiguous. This CDR3 is built from 11 residues. V was pared by 2 bases and J by 6 bases, with 8 bases between. Per the germline V gene, CDR1 is GTSNPN and CDR2 is SVGIG (reference sequence). CDR3 sequence reads: CAWSLASEQYF. For the CDR3, the DNA is TGTGCCTGGAGTTTGGCCTCCGAGCAGTACTTC.

The CDR3 DNA reads TGCAGCGTTGAACTAAACAGGGCGCTCCGAGGTGAGCAGTTCTTC. It translates to CSVELNRALRGEQFF. The rearrangement uses TRBV29-1 and TRBJ2-1, with D perhaps matching TRBD1 (6 bases). Germline CDR1 is SQVTM and CDR2 is ANQGSEA. The CDR3 has 15 residues. Between the trimmed V and J ends, which lost 2 bases and 9 bases, there was a span of 20 bases.